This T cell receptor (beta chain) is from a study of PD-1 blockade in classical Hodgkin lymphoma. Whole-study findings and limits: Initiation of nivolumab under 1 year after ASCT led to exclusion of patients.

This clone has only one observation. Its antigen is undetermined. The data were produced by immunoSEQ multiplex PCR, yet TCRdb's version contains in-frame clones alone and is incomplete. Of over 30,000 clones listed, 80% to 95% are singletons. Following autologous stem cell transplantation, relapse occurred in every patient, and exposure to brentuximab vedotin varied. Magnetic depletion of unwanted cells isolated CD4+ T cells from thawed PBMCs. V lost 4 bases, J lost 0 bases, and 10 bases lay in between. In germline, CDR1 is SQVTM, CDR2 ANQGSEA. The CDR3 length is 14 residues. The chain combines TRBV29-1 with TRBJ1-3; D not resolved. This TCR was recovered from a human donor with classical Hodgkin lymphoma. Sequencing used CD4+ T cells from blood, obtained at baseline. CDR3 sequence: CSVAGQSSGNTIYF. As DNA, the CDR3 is TGCAGCGTTGCAGGTCAAAGCTCTGGAAACACCATATATTTT. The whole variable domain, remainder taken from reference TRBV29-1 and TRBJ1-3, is SAVISQKPSRDICQRGTSLTIQCQVDSQVTMMFWYRQQPGQSLTLIATANQGSEATYESGFVIDKFPISRPNLTFSTLTVSNMSPEDSSIYLCSVAGQSSGNTIYFGEGSWLTVV.